This TCR beta chain is from a study of response to subunit inactivated influenza vaccine. TCRdb reprocessed the RT-PCR reads via MiXCR and lists one record per CDR3 protein. Of roughly 670,000 distinct CDR3 sequences in the sample, about 15% were seen once. This sample comprised PBMCs from blood, obtained 14 to 15 days before vaccination. This TCR was sampled from a man in his forties or fifties who received an inactivated influenza vaccine.

The CDR3 region is CASSFITGQGIPNEQFF. CDR3 nucleotide sequence: TGTGCCAGCAGCTTCATAACAGGACAGGGGATTCCGAATGAGCAGTTCTTC. The chain links TRBV7-8 to TRBJ2-1, with TRBD1 matching over 9 bases. The CDR3 covers 17 residues. The V and J ends lost 3 bases and 7 bases, in that order; junction bases with no gene match: 13. CDR1 is SGHVS and CDR2 is FQNEAQ in the germline V gene.